The 13 T cell receptor beta chains below come from one sample, sequenced in a study of blood T cell repertoires in COVID-19. TCRdb's table, derived via immunoSEQ multiplex PCR, lists solely in-frame clones and lacks some. The sample has about 48,000 clones, around four fifths seen once. Sequenced input: peripheral blood. These receptors all stem from a human donor in a cohort sampled during active COVID-19.

The V gene is TRBV5-1, the J gene TRBJ2-7; D is undetermined. The CDR3 is made up of 13 amino acids. Germline lookup yields CDR1 SGHRS and CDR2 YFSETQ. The V gene lost 6 bases and the J gene lost 5 bases, with 15 bases spanning the gap. CDR3 residues: CASNPGGRNEQYF. The CDR3 DNA sequence: TGCGCCAGCAACCCAGGTGGTCGCAACGAGCAGTACTTC.

The V call is TRBV6-5, the J call TRBJ2-4, with TRBD2 matching 7 bases. The CDR3 consists of 13 residues. Germline values: CDR1 MNHEY, CDR2 SVGAGI. Germline trimming cut 6 bases from V and 7 bases from J; bases unmatched to any gene: 6. The CDR3 protein is CASRRGVGNIQYF. For the CDR3, the DNA is TGTGCCAGCAGACGGGGGGTCGGCAACATTCAGTACTTC.

CDR3 sequence reads: CASSSYREGYYEQYF. CDR3 nucleotide sequence: TGTGCCAGCAGCTCTTACAGGGAGGGGTACTACGAGCAGTACTTC. The chain employs TRBV5-6 and TRBJ2-7, with D possibly TRBD2 on 7 matching bases. CDR1 is SGHDT, CDR2 YYEEEE, per germline. The CDR3 totals 15 residues. V was trimmed by 3 bases and J by 3 bases, leaving 16 bases between them.

The J gene is TRBJ2-6, the V gene TRBV9, with TRBD2 matching 9 bases. The CDR3 extends over 18 amino acids. The ends lost 3 bases at V and 0 bases at J; junction bases unmatched: 7. Germline V lookup: CDR1 SGDLS, CDR2 YYNGEE. The CDR3 spells CASSAGGGAPSGANVLTF. The CDR3 DNA reads as TGTGCCAGCAGCGCGGGCGGGGGGGCGCCCTCTGGGGCCAACGTCCTGACTTTC.

A few counts support this clone. This sequence joins TRBV19 and TRBJ1-5; D unresolved. CDR3 length: 12 amino acids. Germline values: CDR1 LNHDA, CDR2 SQIVND (reference sequence). V dropped 6 bases and J dropped 1 base, with 4 bases sitting between them. CDR3 protein: CASRSSNQPQHF. The CDR3 bases are TGTGCCAGTAGGAGCAGCAATCAGCCCCAGCATTTT.

The chain is built from TRBV12-5 and TRBJ2-3, with TRBD1 identical over 8 bases. The CDR3 runs 13 residues. J lost 2 bases, V lost 8 bases, and 3 bases had no gene match. Germline V lookup: CDR1 LGHNT, CDR2 FRNRAP. For the CDR3, the DNA is TGTGCTAGTACAGGGGGAAACACAGATACGCAGTATTTT. Protein sequence: CASTGGNTDTQYF.

This chain joins TRBV6-5 and TRBJ2-5, with TRBD2 matching over 10 bases. Germline values: CDR1 MNHEY, CDR2 SVGAGI. V lost 4 bases, J lost 5 bases, and 10 bases stayed unmatched. This CDR3 region has 16 residues. CDR3 loop: CASSSPSGGGGETQYF. CDR3 in DNA: TGTGCCAGCAGTTCCCCTAGCGGGGGAGGTGGTGAGACCCAGTACTTC.

The CDR3 sequence is CASSDNRGQETQYF. The CDR3 DNA is TGTGCCAGCAGTGATAACCGGGGGCAAGAGACCCAGTACTTC. This chain uses TRBV2 with TRBJ2-5; perhaps TRBD2 as D (6 bases). V was shortened by 3 bases and J by 2 bases, with 10 bases between the two germline ends. The CDR3 has 14 amino acids. Germline CDR1 reads SNHLY; CDR2 reads FYNNEI.

This clone showed up just a few times. The chain employs TRBV20-1 and TRBJ1-2; D gene unclear. V lost 3 bases and J 3 bases, leaving 5 bases between the germline ends. Per germline, CDR1 DFQATT and CDR2 SNEGSKA (reference sequence). The CDR3 has 11 amino acids. The CDR3 loop is CSARGDYGYTF. For the CDR3, the DNA is TGCAGTGCTAGGGGCGACTATGGCTACACCTTC.

The gene calls are TRBV3-1 (or the pseudogene TRBV3-2) and TRBJ2-1; 14 nucleotides agree with TRBD2. J was trimmed by 3 bases and V by 4 bases; bases with no gene match: 11. Germline V gene sequence: CDR1 LGHDT, CDR2 YNNKEL (reference sequence). The length of the CDR3 is 19 residues. DNA for the CDR3: TGTGCCAGCAGCCCGTCATTTCCGGGACTAGCGGGGGACTACAATGAGCAGTTCTTC. It codes for CASSPSFPGLAGDYNEQFF.

The chain combines TRBV5-6 with TRBJ1-5; 7 bases align to TRBD1. With V trimmed by 4 bases and J by 4 bases, 5 bases remained unmatched. There are 14 residues in the CDR3. Germline CDR1 reads SGHDT; CDR2 reads YYEEEE. The CDR3 sequence: CASSPTGLNQPQHF. In DNA, the CDR3 is TGTGCCAGCAGCCCGACAGGGTTGAATCAGCCCCAGCATTTT.

The sample holds one count of this clone. J is TRBJ2-6 and V is TRBV5-1; D uncertain. This CDR3 comprises 18 residues. CDR1 and CDR2 (germline): SGHRS, YFSETQ. V lost 0 bases to trimming and J lost 2 bases, with 15 bases between them. In DNA, the CDR3 is TGCGCCAGCAGCTTGGGGCCTCCGTTGCTGACTGGGGCCAACGTCCTGACTTTC. It encodes CASSLGPPLLTGANVLTF.

V gene TRBV5-1 combines with J gene TRBJ1-2; 10 bases map to TRBD1. The CDR3 length is 15 residues. The trim removed 0 bases at V and 8 bases at J, leaving 7 bases unmatched. CDR1 is SGHRS and CDR2 is YFSETQ in the germline V gene. CDR3 residues: CASSLDGTGEKGYTF. The CDR3 region has the DNA TGCGCCAGCAGCTTGGATGGGACAGGGGAGAAGGGCTACACCTTC. Using reference TRBV5-1 and TRBJ1-2 for the parts outside the CDR3, the full variable domain is KAGVTQTPRYLIKTRGQQVTLSCSPISGHRSVSWYQQTPGQGLQFLFEYFSETQRNKGNFPGRFSGRQFSNSRSEMNVSTLELGDSALYLCASSLDGTGEKGYTFGSGTRLTVV.